A selection of T cell receptor beta chains follows, all from one sample in a study of cytomegalovirus exposure and HLA in healthy donors. Method: immunoSEQ multiplex PCR; TCRdb's copy keeps in-frame clones and lacks some. The sample carries some 220,000 clones, around four fifths recorded once. Sequencing was done on a sample of PBMCs. These receptors all stem from a woman aged 55-69 years in good health and CMV-seropositive. The CDR3 runs from the conserved cysteine through the conserved F or W. A D gene is named only where the DNA matches it firmly. The size field is filled for only some rows; it gives once, few, many or a size class.

v_gene,abundance,d_gene,j_gene,CDR3nt,CDR3aa
TRBV5-1,.,TRBD2,TRBJ2-3,TGCGCCAGCAGCTTATCAGCGGGGGGTGCAGATACGCAGTATTTT,CASSLSAGGADTQYF
TRBV7-2,.,.,TRBJ1-1,TGTGCCAGCTACCTCGGGCAGGGGACCACTGAAGCTTTCTTT,CASYLGQGTTEAFF
TRBV9,.,.,TRBJ2-1,TGTGCCAGCAGCGTAGAAATCAGCAGGGAGCAGTTCTTC,CASSVEISREQFF
TRBV7-3,few,TRBD2,TRBJ2-5,TGTGCCAGCAGCTTGGGGGCGGGGGGTAAAGAGACCCAGTACTTC,CASSLGAGGKETQYF
TRBV7-9,once,TRBD1,TRBJ1-5,TGTGCCAGCAGCGATCAGACAGGGTATCAGCCCCAGCATTTT,CASSDQTGYQPQHF
TRBV7-2,.,.,TRBJ2-3,TGTGCCAGCAGCTCCTTCGAAGGGGTGGATACGCAGTATTTT,CASSSFEGVDTQYF
TRBV9,.,TRBD2,TRBJ2-1,TGTGCCAGCAGCGTAGGACCGGGACTAGCGTTCAATGAGCAGTTCTTC,CASSVGPGLAFNEQFF
TRBV5-5,.,.,TRBJ2-1,TGTGCCAGCAGCTTACAGACGAGCTCCTACAATGAGCAGTTCTTC,CASSLQTSSYNEQFF
TRBV7-9,.,.,TRBJ1-1,TGTGCCAGCAACCCTTGGGGGGACGGCACTGAAGCTTTCTTT,CASNPWGDGTEAFF
TRBV15,.,.,TRBJ1-2,TGTGCCACCAGCAGAGACGGCAGAACAGGCGGCTACACCTTC,CATSRDGRTGGYTF
TRBV15,.,.,TRBJ1-5,TGTGCCACCAGCAGAGCCGGGGGTGGCAATCAGCCCCAGCATTTT,CATSRAGGGNQPQHF
TRBV25-1,.,TRBD1,TRBJ2-4,TGTGCCAGCAGTGGATCAGACAGGGCCCACATTCAGTACTTC,CASSGSDRAHIQYF
TRBV6-5,.,.,TRBJ1-1,TGTGCCAGCAGTTACCCTCAGGGTACTGAAGCTTTCTTT,CASSYPQGTEAFF
TRBV7-9,.,.,TRBJ1-6,TGTGCCAGCAGCTCCCCGGGGATACGGAATTCACCCCTCCACTTT,CASSSPGIRNSPLHF
TRBV4-2,.,TRBD2,TRBJ2-4,TGTGCCAGCAGCCCCAGTGGCGGTCTAGCGGGGTTAGCCAAAAACATTCAGTACTTC,CASSPSGGLAGLAKNIQYF
TRBV30,.,.,TRBJ2-1,TGTGCCTGGAGTGTACGTGACTTTATAACCGACAATGAGCAGTTCTTC,CAWSVRDFITDNEQFF
TRBV7-9,.,TRBD2,TRBJ2-7,TGTGCCAGCAGTTCTAGCGGGCCCCCCTACGAGCAGTACTTC,CASSSSGPPYEQYF
TRBV15,.,.,TRBJ1-2,TGTGCCACCAGCAGAGATCTTACAGGAGCCTATGGCTACACCTTC,CATSRDLTGAYGYTF
TRBV7-2,once,.,TRBJ2-7,TGTGCCAGCAGCTTGACAGATTATTACGAGCAGTACTTC,CASSLTDYYEQYF
TRBV12-5,once,.,TRBJ1-2,TGTGCTAGTGGTACGCAGACAGATTATGGCTACACCTTC,CASGTQTDYGYTF
TRBV18,.,.,TRBJ2-7,TGTGCCAGCTCACCACTAACCCTCAGTCGGGGTTTCCACGAGCAGTACTTC,CASSPLTLSRGFHEQYF
TRBV6-1,few,TRBD2,TRBJ2-7,TGTGCCATCCCCGACGAGCGGGAGGCCTACGAGCAGTACTTC,CAIPDEREAYEQYF
TRBV6-5,.,TRBD2,TRBJ2-5,TGTGCCAGCAGTAAACTAGCGGGGGGGCCAGAGACCCAGTACTTC,CASSKLAGGPETQYF
TRBV10-3,once,.,TRBJ1-3,TGTGCCATCAGTGAGTCGACTCGGGGAGGCCTGCTCGGAAACACCATATATTTT,CAISESTRGGLLGNTIYF
TRBV7-8,.,TRBD1,TRBJ2-7,TGTGCCAGCAGCTTAGCGAGGGGGGGACAGGGTTCCTACGAGCAGTACTTC,CASSLARGGQGSYEQYF
TRBV4-3,.,TRBD1,TRBJ2-5,TGCGCCAGCAGCCAAGACGGTGGGACAGGGGGGACCCAGTACTTC,CASSQDGGTGGTQYF
TRBV27,.,TRBD1,TRBJ2-7,TGTGCCAGCACCAGACAGGGGTCCTACGAGCAGTACTTC,CASTRQGSYEQYF
TRBV5-4,.,TRBD1,TRBJ1-2,TGTGCCAGCAACCGACAGGGGACGTACGATGGCTACACCTTC,CASNRQGTYDGYTF
TRBV28,.,TRBD1,TRBJ1-5,TGTGCCAGCAGTTCTATAGGACAGGGGGCCAGGAGGAATCAGCCCCAGCATTTT,CASSSIGQGARRNQPQHF
TRBV19,.,.,TRBJ1-2,TGTGCCAGTAGTATTTCACCGGAGTATGGCTACACCTTC,CASSISPEYGYTF
TRBV19,few,TRBD1,TRBJ2-1,TGTGCCAGTAGTATAGGGCAGGGGGACTACAATGAGCAGTTCTTC,CASSIGQGDYNEQFF
TRBV6-5,few,.,TRBJ1-1,TGTGCCAGCAGTTACCGCAGGGGTGTGGGGACTGAAGCTTTCTTT,CASSYRRGVGTEAFF
TRBV10-3,.,.,TRBJ1-4,TGTGCCATCAGTGAGATACAGGGCCACGATGAAAAACTGTTTTTT,CAISEIQGHDEKLFF
TRBV7-3,few,.,TRBJ2-1,TGTGCCAGCAGCTTAGACTGGAGCTCCTACAATGAGCAGTTCTTC,CASSLDWSSYNEQFF
TRBV5-1,.,TRBD1,TRBJ2-7,TGCGCCAGCAGCTTGGGGACAGGAACATCCTACGAGCAGTACTTC,CASSLGTGTSYEQYF
TRBV27,.,.,TRBJ2-6,TGTGCCAGCAGTTCCTCGGCACAGAGCTCTGGGGCCAACGTCCTGACTTTC,CASSSSAQSSGANVLTF
TRBV1,.,.,TRBJ2-5,TGCACCAGCAGCCAAGAGTTGACTAGCGGGAGGTACCCCAAGGGGACCCAGTACTTC,CTSSQELTSGRYPKGTQYF
TRBV6-1,.,TRBD1,TRBJ2-7,TGTGCCAGCAGTGAGGCGTGGGGACAGGGGTTCTACGAGCAGTACTTC,CASSEAWGQGFYEQYF
TRBV7-9,.,TRBD2,TRBJ2-1,TGTGCCAGCAGTCAACTAGCGGGTTGGAATGAGCAGTTCTTC,CASSQLAGWNEQFF
TRBV23-1,.,TRBD1,TRBJ2-1,TGCGCCAGCAGTCCCCAAGGGGACAGGGTTGATGAGCAGTTCTTC,CASSPQGDRVDEQFF
TRBV21-1,.,.,TRBJ1-3,TGTGCCAGCAGCCCAAGGGGTCAGGGGTCTGGAAACACCATATATTTT,CASSPRGQGSGNTIYF
TRBV6-1,.,.,TRBJ1-1,TGTGCCAGCAGCCAGGGGTTGCGCACTGAAGCTTTCTTT,CASSQGLRTEAFF
TRBV6-1,.,.,TRBJ2-1,TGTGCCAGTAGAGCGAATGAGCAGTTCTTC,CASRANEQFF
TRBV6-1,.,.,TRBJ2-7,TGTGCCAGCAGGCGAGGGGCGGGAGAGCAGTACTTC,CASRRGAGEQYF
TRBV29-1,.,TRBD2,TRBJ2-7,TGCAGCGTTGTGAGGCGGGGGTCCTACGAGCAGTACTTC,CSVVRRGSYEQYF
TRBV19,.,.,TRBJ2-5,TGTGCCAGTATGGGGGCAGGGGCAAACCAAGAGACCCAGTACTTC,CASMGAGANQETQYF
TRBV7-6,.,TRBD2,TRBJ2-1,TGTGCCAGCAGCATATCGGGGGGGCCGTACAATGAGCAGTTCTTC,CASSISGGPYNEQFF
TRBV4-3,.,.,TRBJ2-1,TGCGCCAGCAGCCAAGCTCCGGGCTCCTACAATGAGCAGTTCTTC,CASSQAPGSYNEQFF
TRBV25-1,.,TRBD2,TRBJ2-7,TGTGCCAGCAGTGGGGCGGGAGCCTACGAGCAGTACTTC,CASSGAGAYEQYF
TRBV5-8,.,.,TRBJ2-5,TGTGCCAGCAGCTTTGTTCTGTCTTTGGAGACCCAGTACTTC,CASSFVLSLETQYF
TRBV30,.,TRBD1,TRBJ1-2,TGTGCCTGGAACGGGCAGGGGGAAAACTATGGCTACACCTTC,CAWNGQGENYGYTF
TRBV5-4,.,TRBD2,TRBJ2-1,TGTGCCAGCACCGGGAGGAGGGGATCCTACAATGAGCAGTTCTTC,CASTGRRGSYNEQFF